This entry concerns a single T cell receptor (beta chain). Original methodology: Reference gene primer amplification in the assay estimated nucleated cell counts. Profiled with immunoSEQ multiplex PCR; TCRdb holds only in-frame clones, not every one. V and J calls plus clone size are reproduced from that table; the DNA served to infer D and trimming. The table shows about 78,000 clones, with 80% occurring only once. This entry is derived from a study of blood T cell repertoires in COVID-19. Across the whole study: Samples representing acute and convalescent COVID-19 were sourced from the United States, Italy and Spain. The analysed material was cDNA or gDNA that came from T cells, B-cell-depleted T cells, or PBMCs.

The CDR3 is made up of 15 amino acids. CDR1 is GTSNPN, CDR2 SVGIG, per germline (reference sequence). Trimming left V 1 base short and J 3 bases short, with 13 bases between. This clonotype was sampled from a man in his sixties with active or convalescent COVID-19. Sequencing was carried out using peripheral blood. The chain has TRBV30 and TRBJ1-5; D gene unclear. DNA of the CDR3: TGTGCCTGGAGTGGTGGGCCTATCCCCAATCAGCCCCAGCATTTT. Its protein product is CAWSGGPIPNQPQHF.